This T cell receptor (beta chain) emerged from a study of cytomegalovirus exposure and HLA in healthy donors (dated by TCRdb to 2016 to 2017). Some background on the complete study: According to a later analysis, one platform produced both the approximately 110 validation repertoires and the roughly 640 repertoires of the first cohort. The study aimed to test whether signatures of past pathogen exposure could be identified by cataloging public T cell receptors. Along with the roughly 670-subject first cohort, a separate validation cohort of 120 different subjects was used. To predict cytomegalovirus infection status, the study brought together high-throughput TCR immunosequencing, statistical association of individual TCRs with disease status, and machine learning. What the research found in general, with its limitations: In a later analysis, TCRs clustered in the first cohort were found to also tend to co-occur in the roughly 120 validation repertoires, with around 94% of cluster scores above 0. In the study, some 180 TCR beta chains were listed as associated with cytomegalovirus. A later analysis had no HLA typing for the validation cohort, so co-occurrence there was scored across all 110 or so repertoires. Cytomegalovirus status was reported to be diagnosed by the classifier with high specificity and sensitivity in both the original and validation cohorts. The authors suggested that the approach could potentially be generalized to other disease states and immunological phenotypes. While some public TCRs were present in many individuals, most TCR sequences turned up only very rarely across donors. In vitro tests confirmed that a few of the cytomegalovirus-associated TCR beta chains recognize cytomegalovirus antigens.

According to the germline V gene, CDR1 reads SGDLS and CDR2 reads YYNGEE. Including the terminal cysteine and phenylalanine, the CDR3 comprises 14 residues. Just the 42-base CDR3 DNA is kept, in frame starting at base 1. V lost 7 bases and J lost 6 bases; the stretch between them is 17 bases long. Library method: the immunoSEQ multiplex PCR assay. In the source study's methods: To diagnose cytomegalovirus status from the catalog of TCR beta chain sequences, a statistical classification framework was built. Not all clones reach the TCRdb copy of this immuneACCESS table, which keeps in-frame sequences only. Checked studies attribute under half of the gap to unresolved V genes and leave the rest unexplained. V, J and clone size are those of that table, while D and trimming were read from the DNA. A total of roughly 75,000 clones appear in this sample, about 82% of them only once. Jointly, the top ten make up about 3% of the sample.

The donors belonged to the validation cohort of over a hundred subjects, which was separate from the approximately 700-subject first cohort. Regarding this clone: Which antigen it targets is not known. The record has no base qualities; no much larger clone is one base away.

The sequence was obtained from a young man in good health and CMV-seronegative. This chain is built from TRBV9 and TRBJ2-1, and perhaps TRBD2 as D gene, on 7 matching bases. The specimen was PBMCs. Read as DNA, the sequence is TGTGCCAGCCAGGCGGGGGCGGGAGTCAATGAGCAGTTCTTC. It specifies CASQAGAGVNEQFF. Outside the CDR3, residues come from the reference TRBV9 and TRBJ2-1 proteins, so the full variable domain is: DSGVTQTPKHLITATGQRVTLRCSPRSGDLSVYWYQQSLDQGLQFLIQYYNGEERAKGNILERFSAQQFPDLHSELNLSSLELGDSALYFCASQAGAGVNEQFFGPGTRLTVL.